These T cell receptor beta chains were read from a single sample in a study of response to subunit inactivated influenza vaccine. TCRdb re-called the RT-PCR reads with MiXCR, one entry per CDR3 protein. This sample yields more than 700,000 distinct CDR3 sequences, of which 21% are seen a single time; roughly 10% belongs to the top ten. Specimen: PBMCs from blood, collected 5 days after vaccination. These receptors originate from a middle-aged man who received an inactivated influenza vaccine. CDR3s leave out the opening cysteine and the closing phenylalanine or tryptophan.

TRBJ1-2 TRBV11-2 ASSPVAGYGYT
TRBJ2-3 TRBV18 ASSPQPTDTQY
TRBJ1-5 TRBV7-2 ASSLDWAINQPQH
TRBJ2-3 TRBV20-1 SVPSGGAWPDTQY
TRBJ2-1 TRBV7-9 ASSHFLTRRNEQF
TRBJ2-1 TRBV7-8 ASSLGGLAGGYEQF
TRBJ2-3 TRBV27 ASTKLAGSGDTQY
TRBJ2-7 TRBV20-1 SASRRNEQY
TRBJ2-7 TRBV10-3 ASGQTPYEQY
TRBJ2-3 TRBV20-1 SANGESTDTQY
TRBJ1-2 TRBV7-9 ASSFDTPTYGYT
TRBJ2-1 TRBV5-8 ASSYFTGTNYNEQF
TRBJ2-1 TRBV6-2/TRBV6-3 ASSLGQLRGKGI
TRBJ2-5 TRBV7-2 ASSYSGSTQY
TRBJ1-4 TRBV20-1 SAESSEKLF
TRBJ2-5 TRBV5-1 ASTAMGSTQETQY
TRBJ2-7 TRBV28 ASRSGGPSYEQY
TRBJ2-1 TRBV20-1 SARDTGTSGGSSYNEQF
TRBJ2-7 TRBV5-1 GSSLELAVTYEQY
TRBJ2-2 TRBV5-5 ASSSTSGGAAGELF
TRBJ2-7 TRBV7-2 ASMAQGPYEQY
TRBJ2-1 TRBV11-1 ASSPRIGLAVGNEQF
TRBJ2-1 TRBV29-1 SVTETAYLVEQF
TRBJ1-5 TRBV6-1 ASSLDRGARQPQH
TRBJ2-1 TRBV11-2 ASSLFVDNEQF
TRBJ2-6 TRBV5-1 ASSSTRGSAANVLT
TRBJ2-3 TRBV5-1 ASSEPGGDTQY
TRBJ2-4 TRBV7-6 ASSRVHGTADQNIQY
TRBJ1-5 TRBV28 ASSFLGISNQPQH
TRBJ1-3 TRBV7-9 ASSLEFNRAGNTIY
TRBJ1-2 TRBV5-1 ASSLGQSNYGYT
TRBJ2-1 TRBV20-1 SAPGTGASYNEQF
TRBJ2-7 TRBV9 ASSVAPGVVHEQY
TRBJ1-2 TRBV24-1 ATSETGTASNLYGYT
TRBJ2-2 TRBV3-1 ASKITSGNTGELF
TRBJ1-4 TRBV20-1 SARYHLLGRGREKLF
TRBJ2-1 TRBV12-3/TRBV12-4 ASSRTNYNEQF
TRBJ2-5 TRBV7-8 ASSPTGGYQETQY
TRBJ2-1 TRBV12-3/TRBV12-4 ASSFYPSGYNEQF
TRBJ1-1 TRBV12-3/TRBV12-4 ASSPTLYYPEAF